These 20 T cell receptor beta chains originate from one sample sequenced in a study of T cell responses to AZD1222 COVID-19 vaccine. Some clones are missing from TCRdb's copy, which holds only in-frame ones; the method was immunoSEQ multiplex PCR. Of more than 150,000 clones listed, 90% are singletons. The input for sequencing was peripheral blood, taken on day 0 of AZD1222 vaccination. The receptor source for this set is an adult in good health.

In this sample, this clone turned up a few times. The chain carries TRBV5-6 and TRBJ1-5, with D possibly being TRBD1 (6 bases). CDR3 length: 15 amino acids. V lost 0 bases, J lost 3 bases, and 10 bases lay in between. Germline CDR1 reads SGHDT; CDR2 reads YYEEEE. The CDR3, as DNA: TGTGCCAGCAGCTTGGGACAGGTCCCCAATCAGCCCCAGCATTTT. Translated: CASSLGQVPNQPQHF.

V is TRBV3-1 (or the pseudogene TRBV3-2) and J is TRBJ1-1; D remains ambiguous. Germline V gives CDR1 LGHDT, CDR2 YNNKEL (reference sequence). V was shortened by 2 bases and J by 5 bases, with 15 bases between the two germline ends. The CDR3 length is 15 residues. As DNA, the CDR3 is TGTGCCAGCAGCCAATCCCCAGTCTCGGGGACTGAAGCTTTCTTT. Its translation is CASSQSPVSGTEAFF.

This chain links TRBV10-3 with TRBJ1-4; 9 bases are shared with TRBD1. CDR1 and CDR2 from the germline V gene are ENHRY and SYGVKD. The CDR3 is 14 amino acids. V trimming: 6 bases; J trimming: 8 bases; junction bases outside the gene matches: 7. The CDR3 sequence is CAIRAQGASEKLFF. The CDR3 DNA reads TGTGCCATCAGGGCACAGGGGGCTAGCGAAAAACTGTTTTTT.

The J gene is TRBJ1-6, the V gene TRBV19; D is ambiguous. The CDR3 is 14 residues long. V lost 5 bases to trimming and J lost 5 bases, with 10 bases between them. CDR1 is LNHDA, CDR2 SQIVND, per germline (reference sequence). Written as DNA, the CDR3 is TGTGCCAGTAGTTACACACTAAATAATTCACCCCTCCACTTT. Translating gives CASSYTLNNSPLHF.

The chain couples TRBV6-5 to TRBJ2-7; D not resolved. This CDR3 spans 15 amino acids. V lost 0 bases to trimming and J lost 4 bases, with 13 bases between them. Germline V gene data show CDR1 as MNHEY and CDR2 as SVGAGI. The CDR3 is CASSYSNNRPYEQYF. The CDR3 DNA reads as TGTGCCAGCAGTTACTCGAACAACAGACCTTACGAGCAGTACTTC.

The chain employs TRBV3-1 (or the pseudogene TRBV3-2) and TRBJ1-4; D unresolved. V lost 0 bases and J lost 11, with 16 bases in between. Germline values: CDR1 LGHDT, CDR2 YNNKEL (reference sequence). The CDR3 sequence is 15 residues long. The CDR3 DNA sequence: TGTGCCAGCAGCCAAGATCACTTCCCCCGAAGTAAACTGTTTTTT. Its protein product is CASSQDHFPRSKLFF.

This chain joins TRBV5-1 and TRBJ2-3; D not resolved. Germline V lookup: CDR1 SGHRS, CDR2 YFSETQ. V lost 0 bases, J lost 3 bases, and 5 bases lay in between. The CDR3 contains 13 residues. CDR3 sequence: CASSLGETDTQYF. Written as DNA, the CDR3 is TGCGCCAGCAGCTTGGGAGAGACAGATACGCAGTATTTT.

The V and J genes are TRBV19 and TRBJ1-4; D gene uncertain. Germline CDR1 and CDR2: LNHDA and SQIVND (reference sequence). CDR3 length: 15 amino acids. V was clipped by 7 bases and J by 0 bases, with 12 bases between them. CDR3 residues: CASTSFGATNEKLFF. The CDR3 DNA follows: TGTGCCAGTACTTCGTTCGGTGCAACTAATGAAAAACTGTTTTTT.

The rearrangement uses TRBV18 and TRBJ2-1; the D is unclear. CDR1 is KGHSH, CDR2 LQKENI, per germline. This CDR3 is built from 12 residues. The ends were cut back, 8 bases at V and 5 bases at J, with 10 bases in the middle. This CDR3 is CASAPRDNEQFF. The DNA for the CDR3 is TGTGCCAGCGCCCCCCGAGACAATGAGCAGTTCTTC.

For the CDR3, the DNA is TGTGCCACCCTAGGGACAATTCACGAGAGGGAAAAACTGTTTTTT. Amino acids: CATLGTIHEREKLFF. The J gene is TRBJ1-4, the V gene TRBV24-1; the D gene is possibly TRBD1 (6 bases). This CDR3 has 15 residues. Germline CDR1 KGHDR, CDR2 SFDVKD. Trimming left V 9 bases short and J 8 bases short, with 21 bases between.

The rearrangement joins TRBV9 to TRBJ2-3; D not certain. The CDR3 extends over 11 amino acids. Germline V gives CDR1 SGDLS, CDR2 YYNGEE. V was clipped by 5 bases and J by 4 bases, with 5 bases between them. The CDR3 sequence: CASSTSDTQYF. The CDR3 DNA reads as TGTGCCAGCAGTACCTCAGATACGCAGTATTTT.

The CDR3 nucleotides read TGCAGCGTTGAAGATCCGCAGGGTGGTCAGCCCCAGCATTTT. Its translation is CSVEDPQGGQPQHF. This sequence joins TRBV29-1 and TRBJ1-5, with D possibly being TRBD1 (5 bases). The germline CDR1 and CDR2 sequences are SQVTM and ANQGSEA. Trimming cost V 0 bases and J 6 bases, with 12 bases left between them. This CDR3 has 14 residues. The full variable domain, rest sourced from reference TRBV29-1 and TRBJ1-5, is SAVISQKPSRDICQRGTSLTIQCQVDSQVTMMFWYRQQPGQSLTLIATANQGSEATYESGFVIDKFPISRPNLTFSTLTVSNMSPEDSSIYLCSVEDPQGGQPQHFGDGTRLSIL.

The V call is TRBV28, the J call TRBJ1-2; D is undetermined. Germline CDR1 reads MDHEN; CDR2 reads SYDVKM. The CDR3 extends over 13 amino acids. The ends were cut back, 3 bases at V and 5 bases at J, with 10 bases in the middle. CDR3 coding DNA: TGTGCCAGCAGTTTTTTGTCCAGTTATGGCTACACCTTC. Its translation is CASSFLSSYGYTF.

The V and J genes are TRBV28 and TRBJ1-3; D remains unclear. This CDR3 has 14 amino acids. Trimming pared 1 base from V and 4 bases from J, leaving 8 bases between. Germline CDR1 MDHEN, CDR2 SYDVKM. Here the CDR3 reads CASSLYGRGNTIYF. For the CDR3, the DNA is TGTGCCAGCAGTTTATACGGACGGGGAAACACCATATATTTT.

The chain employs TRBV28 and TRBJ1-5; 9 bases are shared with TRBD1. Trimming cost V 6 bases and J 5 bases; bases outside gene matches: 5. The germline gives CDR1 MDHEN, CDR2 SYDVKM. This CDR3 has 14 residues. The CDR3 is CASSTRQGDQPQHF. The CDR3 DNA follows: TGTGCCAGCAGCACCAGACAGGGGGATCAGCCCCAGCATTTT.

The V and J genes are TRBV2 and TRBJ1-4, with 7 nucleotides matching TRBD1. The CDR3 totals 14 residues. V dropped 6 bases and J dropped 7; count of bases not matched to a gene: 8. The germline gives CDR1 SNHLY, CDR2 FYNNEI. The CDR3, as DNA: TGTGCCAGCAGCGACGACAGGGAGGGTGAAAAACTGTTTTTT. Translated, it gives CASSDDREGEKLFF.

The J gene is TRBJ1-4, the V gene TRBV28; the D is unclear. The CDR3 consists of 11 residues. Trimming pared 2 bases from V and 8 bases from J, leaving 3 bases between. CDR1 and CDR2 from the germline V gene are MDHEN and SYDVKM. CDR3 sequence reads: CASSLSEKLFF. The CDR3 nucleotides read TGTGCCAGCAGTTTAAGCGAAAAACTGTTTTTT.

The V and J genes are TRBV30 and TRBJ1-5; D is unclear. The CDR3 is 16 amino acids. V was cut by 0 bases and J by 1 base, with 13 bases left in between. Germline-derived CDR1 and CDR2 are GTSNPN and SVGIG (reference sequence). This chain's CDR3 is CAWSVGPGGSNQPQHF. As DNA, the CDR3 is TGTGCCTGGAGTGTTGGGCCAGGCGGGAGCAATCAGCCCCAGCATTTT.

This sequence joins TRBV5-1 and TRBJ2-1; 8 bases match TRBD2. Germline V gene sequence: CDR1 SGHRS, CDR2 YFSETQ. J lost 9 bases, V lost 9 bases, and 14 bases had no gene match. CDR3 length: 14 residues. For the CDR3, the DNA is TGCGCCACCAAAGGCGAGCGGGGGAATAGTGAGCAGTTCTTC. This gives the protein CATKGERGNSEQFF. Looking up the rest from reference TRBV5-1 and TRBJ2-1 gives the full variable domain: KAGVTQTPRYLIKTRGQQVTLSCSPISGHRSVSWYQQTPGQGLQFLFEYFSETQRNKGNFPGRFSGRQFSNSRSEMNVSTLELGDSALYLCATKGERGNSEQFFGPGTRLTVL.

The chain uses TRBV6-4 and TRBJ1-5; no firm D call. CDR3 length equals 13 residues. The ends were cut back, 0 bases at V and 4 bases at J, with 4 bases in the middle. The germline V gene encodes CDR1 MRHNA and CDR2 SNTAGT. Written as DNA, the CDR3 is TGTGCCAGCAGTGACTCGGCGAATCAGCCCCAGCATTTT. It specifies CASSDSANQPQHF.